This TCR beta chain was profiled in a study of CD4 T cells in relation to SARS-CoV-2 and coronaviruses. In its sample, this clone was seen once. Antigen unknown. Some clones are missing from TCRdb's copy, which holds only in-frame ones; the method was immunoSEQ multiplex PCR. The data hold under 30,000 clones, with around three quarters observed a single time. Between the trimmed V and J ends, which lost 0 bases and 3 bases, there was a span of 6 bases. CDR3 length equals 13 residues. From germline, CDR1 is SGDLS and CDR2 YYNGEE. Unexposed donor CD4+ T cells date from about 2011-2018, before the COVID-19 pandemic. Isolation of CD4+ T cells took place after less than twelve days in culture. On days 3 and 7, cultures got half fresh IL-2 medium.

This chain links TRBV9 with TRBJ1-1; D unresolved. The receptor was isolated from a human donor in good health. Source material: CD4+ T cells from PBMCs, cultured in vitro. The CDR3 is CASSVATDTEAFF. As DNA, the CDR3 is TGTGCCAGCAGCGTAGCTACCGACACTGAAGCTTTCTTT.